Below, one T cell receptor (beta chain) is given with its context. The data derive from a study of breast tumors, draining lymph nodes, adjacent tissues. Via MiXCR, TCRdb re-called the multiplex PCR reads, giving one row per CDR3 protein. There are more than 10,000 distinct CDR3 sequences in the sample; about 56% occur only once, and 36% lies in the top ten. The CDR3 consists of 12 residues. CDR1 is SEHNR and CDR2 is FQNEAQ in the germline V gene (reference sequence). J was trimmed by 5 bases and V by 6 bases; bases with no gene match: 1. This chain links TRBV7-9 with TRBJ2-1, with TRBD1 matching 7 bases. The sample was breast tumor tissue. This receptor was taken from a female donor with breast cancer. Some clones in this sample may be carry-over from other donors' samples. CDR3 coding DNA: TGTGCCAGCAGGGACAGGAACAATGAGCAGTTCTTC. Encoded protein: CASRDRNNEQFF.